The present T cell receptor (beta chain) was sequenced within a study of cytomegalovirus exposure and HLA in healthy donors. Notes on the study in general: In an earlier analysis, about 87% or about 30%: the productive usage of most TCR beta V segments. Sequences of the TCR beta chain were said to predict the HLA-A and HLA-B alleles of most subjects accurately. With later analysis, a missense DCLRE1C variant became linked to TCR beta V- and J-gene trimming.

In the PCR, 60 Vbeta and 13 Jbeta primers were used. TCRdb's copy holds only in-frame clones and misses some; the assay was immunoSEQ multiplex PCR. The sample shows 100,000 to 150,000 clones, 15% to 19% of them seen only once. The germline V gene has CDR1 SNHLY and CDR2 FYNNEI. Germline trimming cut 6 bases from V and 4 bases from J; bases unmatched to any gene: 4. CDR3 length: 14 amino acids. For this clone: The antigen is unknown.

The TCR originated in a woman aged 18-29 years in good health and CMV-seronegative. The rearrangement links TRBV2 to TRBJ1-2; 11 bases fit TRBD1. Sample: PBMCs. CDR3 loop: CASSSGTGGYGYTF. The CDR3 nucleotides are TGTGCCAGCAGCTCCGGGACAGGGGGCTATGGCTACACCTTC.